The clone carrying this T cell receptor beta chain showed up just a few times. For TCR, cDNA came from 5'RACE template switching, which added a universal primer site and UMIs. TCRdb re-analysed the 5' RACE reads in MiXCR, keeping a single row per CDR3 protein. The table includes about 220,000 distinct CDR3 sequences, about 7% detected once. The entry originates in a study of T cells after yellow fever vaccination. Across the whole study: Fractions of low cell number were prepared using SMART-Seq v4 Ultra Low Input.

The trim removed 4 bases at V and 9 bases at J, leaving 8 bases unmatched. The CDR3 has 15 amino acids. Germline V gives CDR1 MRHNA, CDR2 SNTAGT. The starting material was CD4+ T cells sorted from PBMCs, obtained on the day of the yellow fever booster vaccination. V is TRBV6-4 and J is TRBJ2-1, with TRBD2 identical over 11 bases. The sequence came from a man under 40 who received the YFV17D yellow fever vaccine. The CDR3 bases are TGTGCCAGCAGTGGAACTAGCGGGAGCTTCGGTGAGCAGTTCTTC. Protein: CASSGTSGSFGEQFF.